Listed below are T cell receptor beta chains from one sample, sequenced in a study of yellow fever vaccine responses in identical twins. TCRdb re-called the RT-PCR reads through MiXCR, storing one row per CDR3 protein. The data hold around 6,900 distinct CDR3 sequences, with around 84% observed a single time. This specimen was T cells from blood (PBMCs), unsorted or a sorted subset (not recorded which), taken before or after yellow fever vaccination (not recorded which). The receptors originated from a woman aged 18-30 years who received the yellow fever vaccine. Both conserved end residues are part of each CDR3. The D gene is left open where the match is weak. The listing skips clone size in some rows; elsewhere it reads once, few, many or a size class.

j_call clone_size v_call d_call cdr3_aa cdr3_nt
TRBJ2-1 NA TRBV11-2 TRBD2 CASSAQTSGRPSSYNEQFF TGTGCCAGCAGCGCCCAGACTAGCGGGAGGCCTTCCTCCTACAATGAGCAGTTCTTC
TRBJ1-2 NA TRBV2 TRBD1 CARKQGQGANYGYTF TGTGCCAGGAAGCAGGGACAGGGCGCTAACTATGGCTACACCTTC
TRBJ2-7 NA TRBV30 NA CAWSFSADPYEQYF TGTGCCTGGAGTTTTTCGGCAGATCCCTACGAGCAGTACTTC
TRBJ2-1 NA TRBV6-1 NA CASSGGEAGDEQFF TGTGCCAGCAGTGGGGGAGAGGCGGGTGATGAGCAGTTCTTC
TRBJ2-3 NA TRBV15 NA CATSRGLSGTDTQYF TGTGCCACCAGCAGAGGACTAAGTGGCACAGATACGCAGTATTTT
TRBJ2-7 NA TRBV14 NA CASSKGSEQYF TGTGCCAGCAGCAAGGGGTCCGAGCAGTACTTC
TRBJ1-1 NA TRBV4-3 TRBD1 CASSQDRVHTEAFF TGCGCCAGCAGCCAGGACAGGGTGCACACTGAAGCTTTCTTT
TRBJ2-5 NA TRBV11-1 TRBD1 CASSQTGGQETQYF TGTGCCAGCAGCCAGACAGGGGGCCAGGAGACCCAGTACTTC
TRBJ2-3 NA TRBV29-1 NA CSVLDRNTDTQYF TGCAGCGTACTGGACAGAAACACAGATACGCAGTATTTT
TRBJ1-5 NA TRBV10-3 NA CAISDRGGKDQPQHF TGTGCCATCAGTGATCGGGGGGGCAAGGATCAGCCCCAGCATTTT
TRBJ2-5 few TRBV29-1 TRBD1 CSVGTGAEWETQYF TGCAGCGTGGGGACAGGGGCCGAGTGGGAGACCCAGTACTTC
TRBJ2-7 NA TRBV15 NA CATASGKAYEQYF TGTGCCACAGCTTCGGGTAAAGCCTACGAGCAGTACTTC
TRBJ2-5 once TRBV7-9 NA CASSPGQSQETQYF TGTGCCAGCAGCCCAGGACAGTCTCAAGAGACCCAGTACTTC
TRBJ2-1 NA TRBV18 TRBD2 CASSPPVLADYNEQFF TGTGCCAGCTCACCACCGGTTCTAGCGGACTACAATGAGCAGTTCTTC
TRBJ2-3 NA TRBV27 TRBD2 CASGSLAGGSTDTQYF TGTGCCAGCGGGTCCCTAGCGGGGGGTAGCACAGATACGCAGTATTTT
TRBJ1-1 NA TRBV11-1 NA CASSLVEQEAFF TGTGCCAGCAGCTTAGTGGAGCAGGAAGCTTTCTTT
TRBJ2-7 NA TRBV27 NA CASSLGSLYEQYF TGTGCCAGCAGTTTGGGCTCCCTCTACGAGCAGTACTTC
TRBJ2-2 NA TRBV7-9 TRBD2 CASSFSSGVGAGELFF TGTGCCAGCAGCTTCTCTAGCGGGGTTGGCGCCGGGGAGCTGTTTTTT
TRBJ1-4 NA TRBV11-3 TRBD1 CASSLVGDGTGGYEKLFF TGTGCCAGCAGCTTAGTCGGGGACGGCACAGGGGGCTATGAAAAACTGTTTTTT
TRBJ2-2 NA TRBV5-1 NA CASRRLDTGELFF TGCGCCAGCAGGCGACTGGACACCGGGGAGCTGTTTTTT
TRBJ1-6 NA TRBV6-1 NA CASSPGEGSSPLHF TGTGCCAGCAGCCCCGGGGAGGGTAGCTCACCCCTCCACTTT